This is a list of T cell receptor beta chains from one sample in a study of blood T cell repertoires in COVID-19. Repertoires were generated with immunoSEQ multiplex PCR, while TCRdb's copy carries only in-frame clones and drops some. The top ten hold 17% of the sample, which has fewer than 200,000 clones, 70% to 80% seen once. Sequenced: PBMCs or T cells enriched from blood (not recorded which). Every receptor here comes from a woman aged 45-60 years who had recovered from COVID-19. Both conserved end residues are part of each CDR3. D genes are given only for firm matches. A row's size may be missing; if present it is once, few, many or a size class.

d_gene: .; v_gene: TRBV19; j_gene: TRBJ1-2; abundance: .; CDR3nt: TGTGCCAGTAGTATTGAGCCGCTACGTGGCTACACCTTC; CDR3aa: CASSIEPLRGYTF
d_gene: TRBD1; v_gene: TRBV6-5; j_gene: TRBJ2-7; abundance: .; CDR3nt: TGTGCCGGGGGCAGGGGGCCCACCTACGAGCAGTACTTC; CDR3aa: CAGGRGPTYEQYF
d_gene: TRBD1; v_gene: TRBV5-1; j_gene: TRBJ2-2; abundance: .; CDR3nt: TGCGCCAGCAGCTTGGCCGGGACAGGGGGCACCGGGGAGCTGTTTTTT; CDR3aa: CASSLAGTGGTGELFF
d_gene: TRBD2; v_gene: TRBV18; j_gene: TRBJ2-7; abundance: once; CDR3nt: TGTGCCAGCTCACCGGAAGCGGGACCCTACGAGCAGTACTTC; CDR3aa: CASSPEAGPYEQYF
d_gene: .; v_gene: TRBV5-5; j_gene: TRBJ1-1; abundance: .; CDR3nt: TGTGCCAGCAGCTTGGTTACAGTTGAAGCTTTCTTT; CDR3aa: CASSLVTVEAFF
d_gene: .; v_gene: TRBV6-2/TRBV6-3; j_gene: TRBJ2-1; abundance: .; CDR3nt: TGTGCCAGCAGCCAGACAGACAATGAGCAGTTCTTC; CDR3aa: CASSQTDNEQFF
d_gene: .; v_gene: TRBV9; j_gene: TRBJ2-3; abundance: .; CDR3nt: TGTGCCAGCAGCCTCACGATCCGGGAAACAGATACGCAGTATTTT; CDR3aa: CASSLTIRETDTQYF
d_gene: TRBD2; v_gene: TRBV2; j_gene: TRBJ2-1; abundance: few; CDR3nt: TGTGCCAGCAGTGAAGCCTTGACTAGCGGGCCCGTGCAGTTCTTC; CDR3aa: CASSEALTSGPVQFF
d_gene: TRBD1; v_gene: TRBV5-4; j_gene: TRBJ2-2; abundance: .; CDR3nt: TGTGCACTTGGAAGGAACAGGGGATCGAACACCGGGGAGCTGTTTTTT; CDR3aa: CALGRNRGSNTGELFF
d_gene: TRBD1; v_gene: TRBV6-5; j_gene: TRBJ1-2; abundance: .; CDR3nt: TGTGCCAGCAGTTACGGACAGGGTGAAGGCGGCTACACCTTC; CDR3aa: CASSYGQGEGGYTF
d_gene: .; v_gene: TRBV27; j_gene: TRBJ2-7; abundance: .; CDR3nt: TGTGCCAGCATCGGGTCGGTCCGGAGCTACGAGCAGTACTTC; CDR3aa: CASIGSVRSYEQYF